What follows are 21 T cell receptor beta chains derived from one specimen sequenced in a study of T cells in Graves' hyperthyroidism and ophthalmopathy. The investigators amplified TCR beta CDR3 regions from RNA transcripts. The HTBI primer set served for first-round RT-PCR of the TCR CDR3. TCRdb used MiXCR to reprocess the multiplex PCR reads, holding one entry per CDR3 protein. The sample records roughly 180,000 distinct CDR3 sequences, 9.4% being singletons. Sample: blood. The source is a woman aged 18-35 years with Graves' hyperthyroidism that later progressed to Graves' ophthalmopathy.

This clonotype came up many times. The rearrangement joins TRBV11-3 to TRBJ1-4; TRBD1 matches at 9 bases. V was clipped by 4 bases and J by 8 bases; unmatched bases: 8. CDR1 and CDR2 (germline): SGHNT, YENEEA. The CDR3 is 15 residues long. CDR3 DNA sequence: TGTGCCAGCAGCTCTCCGGGACAGGGAGCCGAAAAACTGTTTTTT. Amino acids: CASSSPGQGAEKLFF.

This clonotype was found many times. A much larger clone sits a single nucleotide away, making a read error possible. The chain couples TRBV6-1 to TRBJ1-1, with unresolved D. The ends were cut back, 7 bases at V and 1 base at J, with 4 bases in the middle. This CDR3 is 11 amino acids long. From germline, CDR1 is MNHNS and CDR2 SASEGT. The CDR3: CASNGNTEAFF. The CDR3 DNA sequence: TGTGCCAGCAACGGGAACACTGAAGCTTTCTTT.

The chain uses TRBV11-2 and TRBJ1-2; D uncertain. V lost 0 bases, J lost 4 bases, and 6 bases lay in between. The CDR3 has 13 residues. CDR1 and CDR2 from the germline V gene are SGHAT and FQNNGV. The CDR3 reads CASSLDGLYGYTF. Here the CDR3 DNA reads TGTGCCAGCAGCTTAGATGGGCTCTATGGCTACACCTTC.

The chain has TRBV5-6 and TRBJ1-1; 8 nucleotides align to TRBD1. V lost 4 bases, J lost 5 bases, and 13 bases stayed unmatched. This CDR3 contains 16 residues. Germline lookup yields CDR1 SGHDT and CDR2 YYEEEE. The CDR3 sequence: CASSRKRYRGGTEAFF. CDR3 nucleotides: TGTGCCAGCAGCCGGAAACGTTACAGGGGGGGAACTGAAGCTTTCTTT.

A remark on this clonotype: This may be a read error, as it is one base from a much larger clone. The rearrangement links TRBV13 to TRBJ1-4; D is ambiguous. Germline V gene sequence: CDR1 PRHDT, CDR2 FYEKMQ (reference sequence). This CDR3 has 16 amino acids. The CDR3: CASSRLPRATDEKLFF. The CDR3 nucleotides read TGTGCCAGCAGCCGACTGCCTCGCGCAACTGATGAAAAACTGTTTTTT. Supplemented by reference TRBV13 and TRBJ1-4, the full variable domain reads AAGVIQSPRHLIKEKRETATLKCYPIPRHDTVYWYQQGPGQDPQFLISFYEKMQSDKGSIPDRFSAQQFSDYHSELNMSSLELGDSALYFCASSRLPRATDEKLFFGSGTQLSVL.

This clonotype was counted ten times or more. V gene TRBV7-6 combines with J gene TRBJ2-3; 9 nucleotides line up with TRBD2. This CDR3 contains 15 residues. The V segment lost 4 bases and the J segment 1 base; nucleotides outside the gene matches: 3. CDR1 and CDR2 (germline): SGHVS, FNYEAQ. In DNA, the CDR3 is TGTGCCAGCAGCTCCCCTAGCGGGGGCACAGATACGCAGTATTTT. Protein sequence: CASSSPSGGTDTQYF.

V usage is TRBV2 and J usage is TRBJ2-5, with TRBD1 identical over 7 bases. The CDR3 runs to 14 residues. The germline V gene encodes CDR1 SNHLY and CDR2 FYNNEI. The J segment lost 2 bases and the V segment lost 8 bases, leaving 8 bases of the junction unmatched. CDR3: CASADRTGQETQYF. DNA for the CDR3: TGTGCCAGCGCCGACCGGACAGGACAAGAGACCCAGTACTTC.

The sample holds many counts of this clonotype. This sequence joins TRBV12-3 or TRBV12-4 and TRBJ2-5, with a tentative D call TRBD2 (6 bases). CDR3 length: 15 amino acids. Trimming stripped 3 bases from V and 2 bases from J, with 13 bases between. The CDR3 protein is CASSLGNGGQETQYF. The CDR3 nucleotides are TGTGCCAGCAGTTTGGGTAACGGGGGACAAGAGACCCAGTACTTC.

This clonotype was picked up a small number of times. V and J are TRBV6-1 and TRBJ2-1, with D perhaps TRBD1 or TRBD2 (5 bases each). Germline assignment: CDR1 MNHNS and CDR2 SASEGT. Trimming shortened V by 10 bases and J by 4 bases, and 17 bases separated the two germline ends. This CDR3 region has 14 residues. The CDR3 DNA is TGTGCCATATATAGTCGGGGCTTATACAATGAGCAGTTCTTC. Its protein is CAIYSRGLYNEQFF.

Many counts were recorded for this clonotype. The chain is built from TRBV7-9 and TRBJ2-7; no reliable D call. V lost 4 bases and J lost 3, with 13 bases in between. CDR1 SEHNR and CDR2 FQNEAQ come from the germline V gene (reference sequence). The CDR3 has 14 amino acids. The CDR3 loop reads CASSSPGLLYEQYF. CDR3 nucleotides: TGTGCCAGCAGCTCGCCCGGCCTCCTCTACGAGCAGTACTTC.

The chain carries TRBV20-1 and TRBJ2-7, with 13 bases that match TRBD2. The V gene's germline CDR1 is DFQATT and CDR2 SNEGSKA (reference sequence). The CDR3 runs 14 residues. Germline trimming cut 5 bases from V and 5 bases from J; bases unmatched to any gene: 6. CDR3 sequence reads: CSARGTSGNHEQYF. Written as DNA, the CDR3 is TGCAGTGCTCGAGGGACTAGCGGGAACCACGAGCAGTACTTC.

This clonotype was recorded at least ten times. The chain links TRBV7-9 to TRBJ2-5, with a tentative D call TRBD1 (6 bases). The CDR3 has 15 amino acids. The germline V gene has CDR1 SEHNR and CDR2 FQNEAQ (reference sequence). V lost 1 base to trimming and J lost 4 bases, with 13 bases between them. The CDR3 region is CASSLDGPGVETQYF. For the CDR3, the DNA is TGTGCCAGCAGCTTAGATGGGCCAGGGGTAGAGACCCAGTACTTC.

The rearrangement joins TRBV12-3 or TRBV12-4 to TRBJ1-3; possible D gene TRBD1, 5 bases. Trimming removed 6 bases at V and 0 bases at J, with 18 bases between. The CDR3 length is 17 residues. The CDR3 coding sequence is TGTGCCAGCAGCCGAAGCGGGGGGGACCACTCTGGAAACACCATATATTTT. Translating gives CASSRSGGDHSGNTIYF.

This clonotype was picked up many times. The chain couples TRBV18 to TRBJ1-2; 7 nucleotides match TRBD1. CDR1 KGHSH and CDR2 LQKENI come from the germline V gene. This CDR3 is 14 amino acids long. The trim removed 5 bases at V and 4 bases at J, leaving 7 bases unmatched. CDR3 region: CASSTGDYLYGYTF. The CDR3 DNA is TGTGCCAGCTCAACAGGGGATTACCTCTATGGCTACACCTTC.

Many counts were recorded for this clonotype. The chain has TRBV6-4 and TRBJ2-6; D gene unclear. V was trimmed by 0 bases and J by 3 bases, leaving 0 bases between them. The CDR3 totals 13 residues. Germline V gene sequence: CDR1 MRHNA, CDR2 SNTAGT. The chain's CDR3 is CASSDSGANVLTF. CDR3 nucleotide sequence: TGTGCCAGCAGTGACTCTGGGGCCAACGTCCTGACTTTC.

This clonotype was observed many times. The chain uses TRBV15 and TRBJ1-1; maybe TRBD1 (5 bases). The germline V gene has CDR1 LNHNV and CDR2 YYDKDF (reference sequence). The CDR3 length is 15 residues. V dropped 5 bases and J dropped 3 bases, with 16 bases sitting between them. This CDR3 reads CATSFGALRDTEAFF. CDR3 DNA: TGTGCCACCAGCTTCGGGGCCCTACGGGACACTGAAGCTTTCTTT. Based on the CDR3 plus reference TRBV15 and TRBJ1-1, the full variable domain is DAMVIQNPRYQVTQFGKPVTLSCSQTLNHNVMYWYQQKSSQAPKLLFHYYDKDFNNEADTPDNFQSRRPNTSFCFLDIRSPGLGDTAMYLCATSFGALRDTEAFFGQGTRLTVV.

V and J are TRBV4-2 and TRBJ1-6, with D uncertain. The CDR3 is 17 residues long. CDR1 LGHNA and CDR2 YNFKEQ come from the germline V gene. Trimming pared 0 bases from V and 2 bases from J, leaving 11 bases between. Here the CDR3 reads CASSQDPTRAYNSPLHF. CDR3 sequence (DNA): TGTGCCAGCAGCCAAGACCCGACCCGGGCCTATAATTCACCCCTCCACTTT.

The rearrangement uses TRBV2 and TRBJ2-1, with D unclear. The germline V and J ends were trimmed by 3 bases and 7 bases, with 7 bases remaining between them. The CDR3 totals 12 residues. Germline CDR1 is SNHLY and CDR2 is FYNNEI. The CDR3 loop reads CASSETGNEQFF. The CDR3 DNA reads as TGTGCCAGCAGTGAGACCGGTAATGAGCAGTTCTTC.

The J gene is TRBJ1-5, the V gene TRBV28; no firm D call. Germline V lookup: CDR1 MDHEN, CDR2 SYDVKM. The CDR3 covers 16 residues. The V gene lost 1 base and the J gene lost 3 bases, with 13 bases spanning the gap. CDR3 nucleotides: TGTGCCAGCAGTTTATTTTCCGGGTTGGACAATCAGCCCCAGCATTTT. Amino acid sequence: CASSLFSGLDNQPQHF. Combining the CDR3 with reference TRBV28 and TRBJ1-5 gives the whole variable domain DVKVTQSSRYLVKRTGEKVFLECVQDMDHENMFWYRQDPGLGLRLIYFSYDVKMKEKGDIPEGYSVSREKKERFSLILESASTNQTSMYLCASSLFSGLDNQPQHFGDGTRLSIL.

This clonotype was detected many times. The V gene is TRBV6-5, the J gene TRBJ2-1, with D possibly called TRBD1 or TRBD2 (6 bases each). Trimming pared 2 bases from V and 5 bases from J, leaving 16 bases between. This CDR3 contains 16 residues. Germline loops: CDR1 MNHEY, CDR2 SVGAGI. CDR3 region: CASSYVGGPANNEQFF. The DNA of the CDR3 is TGTGCCAGCAGTTACGTGGGGGGCCCTGCGAACAATGAGCAGTTCTTC.

This clonotype was counted at least ten times. The V gene is TRBV20-1, the J gene TRBJ1-6; D is ambiguous. Per germline, CDR1 DFQATT and CDR2 SNEGSKA (reference sequence). The CDR3 is 15 residues long. V lost 3 bases to trimming and J lost 7 bases, with 16 bases between them. This CDR3 reads CSASPGVGVNSPLHF. CDR3 coding DNA: TGCAGTGCTAGTCCCGGGGTCGGTGTAAATTCACCCCTCCACTTT.